This TCR beta chain comes out of a study of T cell changes during pregnancy in multiple sclerosis. Sequencing used immunoSEQ multiplex PCR; TCRdb keeps in-frame clones, though not all of them. The sample consists of about 30,000 clones, about 90% of them appearing once. Trimming took 2 bases from V and 0 from J; bases not matched to a gene: 3. This CDR3 has 15 amino acids. Germline CDR1 and CDR2: MNHNS and SASEGT. The specimen comprised peripheral blood, sampled in the first trimester of pregnancy. This chain links TRBV6-1 with TRBJ1-2; 7 nucleotides match TRBD1. This sequence originates from a female donor in good health, enrolled as a control in a pregnancy study. In DNA, the CDR3 is TGTGCCAGCAGTGAACCCGGGACAGCTAACTATGGCTACACCTTC. It translates to CASSEPGTANYGYTF.